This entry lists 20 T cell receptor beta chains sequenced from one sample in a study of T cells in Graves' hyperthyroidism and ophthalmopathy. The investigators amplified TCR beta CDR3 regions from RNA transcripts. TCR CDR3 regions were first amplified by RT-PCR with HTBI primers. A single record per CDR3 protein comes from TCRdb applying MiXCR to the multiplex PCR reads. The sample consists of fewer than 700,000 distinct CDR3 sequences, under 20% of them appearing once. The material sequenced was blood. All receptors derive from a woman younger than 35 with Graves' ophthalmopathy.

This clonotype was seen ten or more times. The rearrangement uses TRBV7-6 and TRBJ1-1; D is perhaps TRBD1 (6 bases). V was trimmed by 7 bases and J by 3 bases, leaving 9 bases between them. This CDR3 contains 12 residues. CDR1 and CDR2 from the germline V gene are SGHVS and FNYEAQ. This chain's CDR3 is CASMGADTEAFF. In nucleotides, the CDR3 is TGTGCCAGCATGGGGGCGGACACTGAAGCTTTCTTT. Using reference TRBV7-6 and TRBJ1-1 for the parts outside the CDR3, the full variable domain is GAGVSQSPRYKVTKRGQDVALRCDPISGHVSLYWYRQALGQGPEFLTYFNYEAQQDKSGLPNDRFSAERPEGSISTLTIQRTEQRDSAMYRCASMGADTEAFFGQGTRLTVV.

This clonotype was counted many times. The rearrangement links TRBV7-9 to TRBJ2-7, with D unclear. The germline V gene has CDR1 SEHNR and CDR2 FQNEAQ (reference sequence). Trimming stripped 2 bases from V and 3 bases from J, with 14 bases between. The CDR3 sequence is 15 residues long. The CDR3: CASSLMPRPIYEQYF. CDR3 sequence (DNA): TGTGCCAGCAGCTTAATGCCTCGACCGATCTACGAGCAGTACTTC.

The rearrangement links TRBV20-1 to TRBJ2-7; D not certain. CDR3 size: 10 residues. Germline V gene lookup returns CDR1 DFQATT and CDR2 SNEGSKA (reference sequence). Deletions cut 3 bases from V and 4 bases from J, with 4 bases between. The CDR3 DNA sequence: TGCAGTGCTAGTCGGTACGAGCAGTACTTC. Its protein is CSASRYEQYF.

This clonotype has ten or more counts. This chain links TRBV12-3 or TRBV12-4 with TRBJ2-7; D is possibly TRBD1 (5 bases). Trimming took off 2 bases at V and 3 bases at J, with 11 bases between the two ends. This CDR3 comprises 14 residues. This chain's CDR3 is CASSLLGVSYEQYF. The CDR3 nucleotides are TGTGCCAGCAGTTTATTAGGGGTAAGCTACGAGCAGTACTTC.

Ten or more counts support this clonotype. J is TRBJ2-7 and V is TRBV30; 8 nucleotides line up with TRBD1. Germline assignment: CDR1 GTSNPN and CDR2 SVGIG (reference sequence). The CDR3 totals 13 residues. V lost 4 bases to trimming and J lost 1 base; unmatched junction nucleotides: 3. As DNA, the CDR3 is TGTGCCTGGAAGGGACAGGCATCCTACGAGCAGTACTTC. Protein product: CAWKGQASYEQYF.

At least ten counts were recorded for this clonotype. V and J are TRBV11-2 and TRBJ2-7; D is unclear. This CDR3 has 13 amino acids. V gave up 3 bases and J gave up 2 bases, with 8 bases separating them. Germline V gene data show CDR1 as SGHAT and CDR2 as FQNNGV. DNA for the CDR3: TGTGCCAGCAGCTTCCCCGTTACCTACGAGCAGTACTTC. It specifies CASSFPVTYEQYF.

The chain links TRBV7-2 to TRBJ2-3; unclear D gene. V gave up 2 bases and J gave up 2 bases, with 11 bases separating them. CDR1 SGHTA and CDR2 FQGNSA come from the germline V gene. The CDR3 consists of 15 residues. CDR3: CASSLSSSDTDTQYF. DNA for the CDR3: TGTGCCAGCAGCTTATCCTCCTCCGACACAGATACGCAGTATTTT.

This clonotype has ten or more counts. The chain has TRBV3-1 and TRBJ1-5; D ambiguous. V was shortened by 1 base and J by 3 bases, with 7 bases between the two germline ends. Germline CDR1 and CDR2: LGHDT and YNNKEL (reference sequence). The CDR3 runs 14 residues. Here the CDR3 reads CASSQGRNNQPQHF. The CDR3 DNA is TGTGCCAGCAGCCAAGGCAGAAACAATCAGCCCCAGCATTTT.

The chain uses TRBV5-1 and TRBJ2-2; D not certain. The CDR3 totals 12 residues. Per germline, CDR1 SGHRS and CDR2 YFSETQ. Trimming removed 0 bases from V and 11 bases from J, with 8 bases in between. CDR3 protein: CASSLGRFELFF. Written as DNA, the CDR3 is TGCGCCAGCAGCTTGGGCAGGTTTGAGCTGTTTTTT.

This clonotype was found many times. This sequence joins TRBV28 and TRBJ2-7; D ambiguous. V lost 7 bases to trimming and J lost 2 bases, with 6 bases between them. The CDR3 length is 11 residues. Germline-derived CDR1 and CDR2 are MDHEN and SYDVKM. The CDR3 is CASTDAYEQYF. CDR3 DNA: TGTGCCAGCACGGACGCCTACGAGCAGTACTTC.

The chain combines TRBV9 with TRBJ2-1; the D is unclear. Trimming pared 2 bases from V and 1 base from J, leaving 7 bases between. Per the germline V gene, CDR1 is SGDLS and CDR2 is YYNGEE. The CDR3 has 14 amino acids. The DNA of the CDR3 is TGTGCCAGCAGCGTGCGGCCTTCCTACAATGAGCAGTTCTTC. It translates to CASSVRPSYNEQFF.

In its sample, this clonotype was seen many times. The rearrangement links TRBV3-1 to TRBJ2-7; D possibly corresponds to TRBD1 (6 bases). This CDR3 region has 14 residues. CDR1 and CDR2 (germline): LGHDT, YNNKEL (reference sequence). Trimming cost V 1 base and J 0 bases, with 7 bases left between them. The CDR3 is CASSQGGGSYEQYF. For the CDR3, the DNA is TGTGCCAGCAGCCAAGGAGGGGGCTCCTACGAGCAGTACTTC.

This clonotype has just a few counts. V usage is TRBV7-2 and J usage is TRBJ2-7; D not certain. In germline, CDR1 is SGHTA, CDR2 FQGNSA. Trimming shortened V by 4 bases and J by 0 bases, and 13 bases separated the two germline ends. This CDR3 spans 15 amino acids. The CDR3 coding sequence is TGTGCCAGCAGCTACACCGGGCCCCTCTCCTACGAGCAGTACTTC. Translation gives CASSYTGPLSYEQYF.

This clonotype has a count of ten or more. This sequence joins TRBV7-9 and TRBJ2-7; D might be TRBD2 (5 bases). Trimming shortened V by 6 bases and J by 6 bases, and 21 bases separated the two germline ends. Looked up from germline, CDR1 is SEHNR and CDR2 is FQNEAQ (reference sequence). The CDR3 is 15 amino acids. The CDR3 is CASSQRVNGRLEQYF. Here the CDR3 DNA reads TGTGCCAGCAGTCAGAGGGTGAACGGACGGCTCGAGCAGTACTTC. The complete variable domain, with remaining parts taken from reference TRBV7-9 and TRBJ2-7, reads DTGVSQNPRHKITKRGQNVTFRCDPISEHNRLYWYRQTLGQGPEFLTYFQNEAQLEKSRLLSDRFSAERPKGSFSTLEIQRTEQGDSAMYLCASSQRVNGRLEQYFGPGTRLTVT.

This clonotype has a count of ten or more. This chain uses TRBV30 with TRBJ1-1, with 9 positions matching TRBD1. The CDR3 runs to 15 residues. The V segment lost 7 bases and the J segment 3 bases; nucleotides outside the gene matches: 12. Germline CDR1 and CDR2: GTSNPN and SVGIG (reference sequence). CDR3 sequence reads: CASLSRTGAYTEAFF. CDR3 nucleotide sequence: TGTGCCTCATTAAGCCGGACAGGGGCGTACACTGAAGCTTTCTTT.

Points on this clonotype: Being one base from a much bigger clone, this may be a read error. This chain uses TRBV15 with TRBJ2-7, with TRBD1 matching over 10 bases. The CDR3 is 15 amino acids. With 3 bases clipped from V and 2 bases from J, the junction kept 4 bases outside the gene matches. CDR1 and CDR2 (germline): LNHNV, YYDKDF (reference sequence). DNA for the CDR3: TGTGCCACCAGCAGTACCGGGACAGGGGCCTACGAGCAGTACTTC. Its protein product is CATSSTGTGAYEQYF.

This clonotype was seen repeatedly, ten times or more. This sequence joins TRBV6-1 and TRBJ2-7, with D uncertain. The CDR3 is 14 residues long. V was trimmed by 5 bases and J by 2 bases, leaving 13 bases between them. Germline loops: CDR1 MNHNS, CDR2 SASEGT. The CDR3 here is CASSIWTGTYEQYF. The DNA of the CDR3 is TGTGCCAGCAGTATCTGGACGGGCACCTACGAGCAGTACTTC.

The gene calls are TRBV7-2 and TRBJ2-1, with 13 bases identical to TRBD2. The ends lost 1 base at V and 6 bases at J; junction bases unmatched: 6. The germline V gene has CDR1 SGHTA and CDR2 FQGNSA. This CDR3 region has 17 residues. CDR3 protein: CASSLEGGTSGINEQFF. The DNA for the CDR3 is TGTGCCAGCAGCTTAGAGGGTGGGACTAGCGGGATCAATGAGCAGTTCTTC. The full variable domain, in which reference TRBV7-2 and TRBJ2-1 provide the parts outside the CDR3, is GAGVSQSPSNKVTEKGKDVELRCDPISGHTALYWYRQSLGQGLEFLIYFQGNSAPDKSGLPSDRFSAERTGGSVSTLTIQRTQQEDSAVYLCASSLEGGTSGINEQFFGPGTRLTVL.

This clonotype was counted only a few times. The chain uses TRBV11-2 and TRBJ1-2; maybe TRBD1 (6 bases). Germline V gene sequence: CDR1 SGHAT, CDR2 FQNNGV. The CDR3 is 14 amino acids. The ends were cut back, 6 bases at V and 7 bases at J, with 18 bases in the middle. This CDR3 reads CASSATSGASGYTF. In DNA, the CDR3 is TGTGCCAGCAGTGCAACCTCAGGGGCGAGTGGCTACACCTTC.

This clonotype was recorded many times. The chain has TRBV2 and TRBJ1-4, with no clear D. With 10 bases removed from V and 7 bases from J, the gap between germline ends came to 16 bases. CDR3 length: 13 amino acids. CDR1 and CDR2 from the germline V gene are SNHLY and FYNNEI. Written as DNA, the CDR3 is TGTGCCATCACAGACCTAGAGAGTGAAAAACTGTTTTTT. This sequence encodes CAITDLESEKLFF.